What follows are 14 T cell receptor beta chains derived from one specimen sequenced in a study of blood T cell repertoires in COVID-19. The repertoire was sequenced with immunoSEQ multiplex PCR; TCRdb's copy has only in-frame clones and lacks some. This table holds 250,000 to 300,000 clones, roughly 90% found once. Sequences were obtained from peripheral blood. The receptor source for this set is a man aged 45 to 65 with acute or convalescent COVID-19.

The gene calls are TRBV9 and TRBJ2-5, with D maybe TRBD1 (5 bases). CDR1 SGDLS and CDR2 YYNGEE come from the germline V gene. The CDR3 has 15 amino acids. V lost 4 bases to trimming and J lost 5 bases, with 18 bases between them. The CDR3 loop is CASSPRSWAGETQYF. The CDR3 DNA sequence: TGTGCCAGCAGCCCCCGGAGTTGGGCAGGGGAGACCCAGTACTTC.

The chain has TRBV5-1 and TRBJ2-1, with 10 bases identical to TRBD1. The CDR3 runs to 15 residues. J lost 4 bases, V lost 4 bases, and 5 bases had no gene match. Germline loops: CDR1 SGHRS, CDR2 YFSETQ. In DNA, the CDR3 is TGCGCCAGCAGCGAGACAGGGGGCGATTACAATGAGCAGTTCTTC. Encoded protein: CASSETGGDYNEQFF. The entire variable domain, with the rest obtained from reference TRBV5-1 and TRBJ2-1, is as follows: KAGVTQTPRYLIKTRGQQVTLSCSPISGHRSVSWYQQTPGQGLQFLFEYFSETQRNKGNFPGRFSGRQFSNSRSEMNVSTLELGDSALYLCASSETGGDYNEQFFGPGTRLTVL.

This chain uses TRBV12-3 or TRBV12-4 with TRBJ1-1; possibly TRBD1 for D (6 bases). V was shortened by 7 bases and J by 0 bases, with 9 bases between the two germline ends. CDR3 size: 13 residues. The CDR3 sequence: CASTTGMNTEAFF. The CDR3 DNA follows: TGTGCCAGCACCACAGGGATGAACACTGAAGCTTTCTTT.

The V call is TRBV7-9, the J call TRBJ2-1; D may be TRBD2 (6 bases). This CDR3 region has 14 residues. Germline lookup yields CDR1 SEHNR and CDR2 FQNEAQ (reference sequence). V was cut by 5 bases and J by 7 bases, with 15 bases left in between. As DNA, the CDR3 is TGTGCCAGCAGCCACCTGGACTACCAAAATGAGCAGTTCTTC. Translating it yields CASSHLDYQNEQFF.

The chain combines TRBV6-6 with TRBJ1-5; D is possibly TRBD1 (5 bases). V was clipped by 2 bases and J by 5 bases, with 10 bases between them. Germline V gives CDR1 MNHNY, CDR2 SVGAGI (reference sequence). The CDR3 spans 14 residues. CDR3 sequence (DNA): TGTGCCAGCAGTTACGTGGGGGGGGATCAGCCCCAGCATTTT. Amino acids: CASSYVGGDQPQHF.

This clone appeared a single time. The chain links TRBV10-1 to TRBJ2-3; 8 positions match TRBD2. Germline V CDR1 and CDR2: WNHNN, SYGVQD (reference sequence). J gave up 3 bases and V 3 bases, and 2 bases lay outside the gene matches. This CDR3 has 14 amino acids. The CDR3 coding sequence is TGCGCCAGCAGTGATGCGGGGGGTACAGATACGCAGTATTTT. It yields the protein CASSDAGGTDTQYF.

The rearrangement links TRBV6-5 to TRBJ1-3; TRBD1 aligns across 9 bases. This CDR3 is built from 13 residues. The V and J ends lost 2 bases and 12 bases, in that order; junction bases with no gene match: 5. From germline, CDR1 is MNHEY and CDR2 SVGAGI. The CDR3: CASSYATGGIIYF. For the CDR3, the DNA is TGTGCCAGCAGTTACGCGACAGGGGGAATCATATATTTT.

The V gene is TRBV30, the J gene TRBJ1-2, with 11 bases aligning to TRBD1. Germline V CDR1 and CDR2: GTSNPN, SVGIG (reference sequence). The CDR3 extends over 12 amino acids. CDR3 loop: CARSRDRGEYTF. The CDR3, as DNA: TGTGCTCGATCCCGGGACAGGGGGGAATACACCTTC.

The CDR3 here is CASSLGQVSDTQYF. CDR3 nucleotides: TGCGCCAGCAGCTTAGGACAGGTATCAGATACGCAGTATTTT. The V gene is TRBV5-1, the J gene TRBJ2-3; 7 nucleotides align to TRBD1. Per the germline V gene, CDR1 is SGHRS and CDR2 is YFSETQ. CDR3 size: 14 residues. V trimming: 2 bases; J trimming: 4 bases; junction bases outside the gene matches: 4. Full variable domain (remainder filled in from reference TRBV5-1 and TRBJ2-3): KAGVTQTPRYLIKTRGQQVTLSCSPISGHRSVSWYQQTPGQGLQFLFEYFSETQRNKGNFPGRFSGRQFSNSRSEMNVSTLELGDSALYLCASSLGQVSDTQYFGPGTRLTVL.

This clone came up once. The genes are TRBV30 and TRBJ2-3; maybe TRBD1 (6 bases). V was shortened by 5 bases and J by 0 bases, with 6 bases between the two germline ends. The CDR3 extends over 12 amino acids. Germline V gene data show CDR1 as GTSNPN and CDR2 as SVGIG (reference sequence). In DNA form, the CDR3 reads TGTGCCTGGGGGGGCAGCACAGATACGCAGTATTTT. Protein product: CAWGGSTDTQYF.

The chain employs TRBV5-5 and TRBJ1-4; 7 bases align to TRBD1. The germline V gene has CDR1 SGHKS and CDR2 YYEKEE (reference sequence). CDR3 length: 16 residues. Unmatched junction bases numbered 8, after V lost 2 bases and J lost 4 bases. This CDR3 reads CASSLKPGQSNEKLFF. The CDR3 region has the DNA TGTGCCAGCAGCTTAAAGCCGGGACAGAGTAATGAAAAACTGTTTTTT.

The chain is built from TRBV7-9 and TRBJ1-2; perhaps TRBD1 as D (6 bases). V was pared by 2 bases and J by 4 bases, with 8 bases between. The CDR3 totals 13 residues. Per germline, CDR1 SEHNR and CDR2 FQNEAQ (reference sequence). DNA for the CDR3: TGTGCCAGCAGCTTAATGACAGGCTATGGCTACACCTTC. It is translated as CASSLMTGYGYTF.

This sequence joins TRBV12-3 or TRBV12-4 and TRBJ1-1; D remains ambiguous. The CDR3 totals 13 residues. V was trimmed by 5 bases and J by 0 bases, leaving 7 bases between them. The CDR3 bases are TGTGCCAGCAGTCTTCTCTTGAACACTGAAGCTTTCTTT. It translates to CASSLLLNTEAFF.

CDR3 nucleotide sequence: TGTGCCAGCAGTTACTCCGACGGACAGGGGCCTGCTTTCTTT. It specifies CASSYSDGQGPAFF. V usage is TRBV6-5 and J usage is TRBJ1-1; 9 nucleotides match TRBD1. V shed 0 bases, J shed 11 bases, and the junction held 7 bases outside the gene matches. The germline CDR1 and CDR2 sequences are MNHEY and SVGAGI. The CDR3 loop spans 14 amino acids.